The rows below give T cell receptor beta chains drawn from one sample of a study of shared clonotypes between healthy human individuals. The protocol was immunoSEQ multiplex PCR, while the TCRdb copy is restricted to in-frame clones and leaves out a portion. Altogether around 750,000 clones are present, over 65% being singletons, with the ten largest covering over 1.5%. The sample taken for sequencing was memory CD4+ T cells sorted from blood. The receptors stem from a woman in her twenties or thirties in good health. CDR3s include the opening cysteine and the closing phenylalanine or tryptophan. Fields, in order: D gene, V gene, J gene, clone size, CDR3 protein, CDR3 DNA. The D gene is left open where the match is weak. Only part of the rows carry a size: once, few, many, or a class if the clone is expanded.

>TRBD1|TRBV5-1|TRBJ1-1|many
CASSPGTGGTEAFF
TGCGCCAGCAGCCCTGGGACAGGGGGAACTGAAGCTTTCTTT
>.|TRBV2|TRBJ2-7|once
CASREQGLDTYEQYF
TGTGCCAGCAGAGAACAAGGGCTCGATACCTACGAGCAGTACTTC
>.|TRBV2|TRBJ1-1|.
CASRTAVEAFF
TGTGCCAGCAGGACGGCGGTTGAAGCTTTCTTT
>TRBD1|TRBV19|TRBJ2-1|few
CASSQAGTGGDEQFF
TGTGCCAGTAGCCAGGCCGGGACAGGGGGCGATGAGCAGTTCTTC
>.|TRBV6-6|TRBJ1-2|.
CASSPEAGRTRYGYTF
TGTGCCAGCAGTCCAGAAGCGGGTAGAACGAGGTATGGCTACACCTTC
>.|TRBV5-1|TRBJ2-1|.
CASSLVVTNSYNEQFF
TGCGCCAGCAGCTTGGTAGTGACTAACTCCTACAATGAGCAGTTCTTC
>.|TRBV5-1|TRBJ2-1|.
CASSFSFSLYNEQFF
TGCGCCAGCAGCTTTTCATTCTCTCTTTACAATGAGCAGTTCTTC
>.|TRBV6-5|TRBJ1-1|.
CASTTSGRQAFF
TGTGCCAGCACCACGTCGGGCAGACAAGCTTTCTTT
>.|TRBV27|TRBJ2-2|.
CASSLYGGNTGELFF
TGTGCCAGCAGTTTGTACGGGGGGAACACCGGGGAGCTGTTTTTT
>.|TRBV28|TRBJ2-4|.
CATTGSQLAKNIQYF
TGTGCCACCACAGGGTCCCAGCTAGCCAAAAACATTCAGTACTTC
>.|TRBV28|TRBJ2-7|.
CASISRTNYEQYF
TGTGCCAGCATCTCCCGGACAAACTACGAGCAGTACTTC
>TRBD1|TRBV14|TRBJ2-7|.
CASSPRDSYEQYF
TGTGCCAGCAGCCCCAGGGACAGCTACGAGCAGTACTTC
>TRBD1|TRBV18|TRBJ2-7|few
CASSSRQGPYEQYF
TGTGCCAGCTCATCCAGACAGGGCCCCTACGAGCAGTACTTC
>.|TRBV5-1|TRBJ2-3|.
CASSYGQKTDTQYF
TGCGCCAGCAGTTACGGCCAAAAGACAGATACGCAGTATTTT
>.|TRBV7-3|TRBJ2-3|few
CASSTSGTDTQYF
TGTGCCAGCAGTACGAGCGGCACAGATACGCAGTATTTT
>.|TRBV5-1|TRBJ2-7|.
CASSLGPGELREQYF
TGCGCCAGCAGCTTGGGGCCCGGGGAACTGCGCGAGCAGTACTTC
>.|TRBV2|TRBJ2-1|.
CASSTRQVRQFF
TGTGCCAGCAGTACCCGACAGGTGAGACAGTTCTTC
>.|TRBV7-2|TRBJ1-1|few
CASSLGLRVTEAFF
TGTGCCAGCAGCTTAGGTTTACGGGTCACTGAAGCTTTCTTT
>.|TRBV28|TRBJ1-2|.
CASSFRGNYGYTF
TGTGCCAGCAGTTTTCGGGGAAACTATGGCTACACCTTC
>.|TRBV28|TRBJ2-4|.
CASSRRRTARDIQYF
TGTGCCAGCAGCCGTCGGCGGACAGCGAGGGACATTCAGTACTTC
>.|TRBV5-5|TRBJ1-5|.
CASSPPALGAEQPQHF
TGTGCCAGCAGCCCCCCCGCGCTGGGGGCAGAACAGCCCCAGCATTTT
>TRBD2|TRBV5-1|TRBJ2-1|.
CASSLAAGGEGEQFF
TGCGCCAGCAGCTTGGCGGCGGGAGGGGAAGGTGAGCAGTTCTTC
>TRBD2|TRBV9|TRBJ2-3|.
CASSQGLAGGTSTDTQYF
TGTGCCAGCAGCCAGGGACTAGCGGGCGGCACTAGCACAGATACGCAGTATTTT
>.|TRBV7-9|TRBJ1-3|.
CASSSVGSGNTIYF
TGTGCCAGCAGCTCCGTAGGCTCTGGAAACACCATATATTTT
>.|TRBV30|TRBJ1-1|.
CAWSEPGIEAFF
TGTGCCTGGAGCGAGCCGGGGATTGAAGCTTTCTTT
>TRBD1|TRBV9|TRBJ2-1|few
CASSSTGYGNEQFF
TGTGCCAGCAGCTCGACAGGGTACGGCAATGAGCAGTTCTTC
>.|TRBV7-2|TRBJ2-3|.
CASSKGHPGTDTQYF
TGTGCCAGCAGCAAAGGACACCCAGGCACAGATACGCAGTATTTT
>TRBD2|TRBV5-5|TRBJ2-7|many
CASSLILAGGSSEQYF
TGTGCCAGCAGCTTGATACTAGCGGGAGGATCGAGCGAGCAGTACTTC
>.|TRBV5-1|TRBJ2-2|.
CASSLGIYAGELFF
TGCGCCAGCAGCCTCGGGATCTACGCCGGGGAGCTGTTTTTT
>.|TRBV11-2|TRBJ2-3|.
CASSLAIGRTDTQYF
TGTGCCAGCAGCTTAGCCATCGGGAGAACAGATACGCAGTATTTT
>.|TRBV5-1|TRBJ2-3|.
CASSLWATADTQYF
TGCGCCAGCAGCTTGTGGGCGACCGCCGATACGCAGTATTTT
>.|TRBV4-1|TRBJ1-2|.
CASSQELGVIYGYTF
TGCGCCAGCAGCCAAGAGCTCGGAGTGATTTATGGCTACACCTTC
>.|TRBV5-4|TRBJ2-1|many
CASSAPGLGSYNEQFF
TGTGCCAGCAGCGCACCGGGACTGGGCTCCTACAATGAGCAGTTCTTC
>.|TRBV5-1|TRBJ2-2|.
CASSGANTGELFF
TGCGCCAGCAGCGGGGCGAACACCGGGGAGCTGTTTTTT
>TRBD2|TRBV7-9|TRBJ2-5|.
CASSPMPSGGGETQYF
TGTGCCAGCAGCCCCATGCCTAGCGGGGGGGGCGAGACCCAGTACTTC
>TRBD1|TRBV6-4|TRBJ1-5|few
CASSKQGGPGQPQHF
TGTGCCAGCAGCAAGCAGGGGGGCCCTGGGCAGCCCCAGCATTTT
>.|TRBV28|TRBJ2-3|.
CASSSLNTQYF
TGTGCCAGCAGTTCCCTGAATACGCAGTATTTT
>TRBD1|TRBV2|TRBJ1-3|.
CASTRGGGAGNTIYF
TGTGCCAGCACCAGAGGAGGGGGCGCTGGAAACACCATATATTTT
>.|TRBV7-9|TRBJ2-5|.
CASSRDTDQYF
TGTGCCAGCAGCCGGGACACGGACCAGTACTTC
>.|TRBV10-3|TRBJ2-2|.
CAIAGREAGELFF
TGTGCCATCGCGGGCAGGGAGGCCGGGGAGCTGTTTTTT
>.|TRBV18|TRBJ2-3|.
CASSPFLLPPYF
TGTGCCAGCTCACCATTCCTCTTACCTCCGTATTTT
>TRBD1|TRBV7-8|TRBJ2-7|.
CASSLQDGGGTGTSEQYF
TGTGCCAGCAGCTTACAGGATGGAGGGGGGACAGGGACCTCTGAGCAGTACTTC
>.|TRBV21-1|TRBJ2-1|once
CASSIEEFF
TGTGCCAGCAGCATAGAAGAGTTCTTC
>.|TRBV10-2|TRBJ2-1|many
CASSSSGGSGQGRWNEQFF
TGCGCCAGCAGTTCCTCCGGGGGTAGCGGCCAAGGCAGGTGGAATGAGCAGTTCTTC
>.|TRBV6-5|TRBJ2-7|.
CASTPGRVIHEQYF
TGTGCCAGCACCCCTGGCAGGGTGATCCACGAGCAGTACTTC
>TRBD1|TRBV6-6|TRBJ1-5|.
CASSQTGDGQPQHF
TGTGCCAGCAGCCAGACAGGGGACGGCCAGCCCCAGCATTTT
>.|TRBV7-8|TRBJ2-1|.
CASSLAGISSYNEQFF
TGTGCCAGCAGCTTAGCCGGGATCAGCTCCTACAATGAGCAGTTCTTC
>.|TRBV13|TRBJ1-2|.
CASSLPGQSNYGYTF
TGTGCCAGCAGCTTACCGGGACAAAGTAACTATGGCTACACCTTC
>.|TRBV13|TRBJ2-4|.
CASSPTGVRGNIQYF
TGTGCCAGCAGCCCCACGGGGGTGAGGGGGAACATTCAGTACTTC
>.|TRBV29-1|TRBJ2-7|.
CSVAQGRNYEQYF
TGCAGCGTTGCACAGGGCAGGAACTACGAGCAGTACTTC
>.|TRBV11-2|TRBJ1-5|few
CASSLEWGQPQHF
TGTGCCAGCAGCTTAGAATGGGGGCAGCCCCAGCATTTT
>.|TRBV5-1|TRBJ2-3|many
CASSLLTVQSGTDTQYF
TGCGCCAGCAGCTTGTTGACGGTCCAGAGTGGCACAGATACGCAGTATTTT
>.|TRBV2|TRBJ1-4|.
CASQGLGEKLFF
TGTGCCAGCCAGGGGTTGGGTGAAAAACTGTTTTTT
>.|TRBV29-1|TRBJ2-7|.
CSVVVGSTYEQYF
TGCAGCGTTGTAGTCGGGAGTACCTACGAGCAGTACTTC
>.|TRBV28|TRBJ2-5|.
CASSFSGASQETQYF
TGTGCCAGCAGTTTTTCTGGAGCGAGTCAAGAGACCCAGTACTTC
>.|TRBV5-1|TRBJ1-1|.
CASSSQPGANTEAFF
TGCGCCAGCAGCTCGCAACCGGGAGCAAACACTGAAGCTTTCTTT
>.|TRBV11-2|TRBJ1-6|once
CASSLVARGVSPLHF
TGTGCCAGCAGCTTAGTGGCCCGGGGGGTTTCACCCCTCCACTTT
>TRBD1|TRBV5-6|TRBJ2-7|.
CASSFLGQGAYEQYF
TGTGCCAGCAGCTTCCTGGGACAGGGGGCCTACGAGCAGTACTTC
>.|TRBV18|TRBJ2-7|.
CASSPQGEYEQYF
TGTGCCAGCTCACCTCAGGGCGAGTACGAGCAGTACTTC